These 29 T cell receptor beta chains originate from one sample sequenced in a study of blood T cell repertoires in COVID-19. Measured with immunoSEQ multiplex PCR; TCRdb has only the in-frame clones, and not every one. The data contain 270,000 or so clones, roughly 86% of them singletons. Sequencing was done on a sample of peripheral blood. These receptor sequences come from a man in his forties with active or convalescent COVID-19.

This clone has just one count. The CDR3 reads CASNQGPSYEQYF. The CDR3 DNA reads as TGTGCCAGCAATCAGGGGCCCTCCTACGAGCAGTACTTC. This chain uses TRBV6-5 with TRBJ2-7, with D possibly matching TRBD1 (6 bases). The germline gives CDR1 MNHEY, CDR2 SVGAGI. Trimming shortened V by 7 bases and J by 0 bases, and 10 bases separated the two germline ends. The CDR3 totals 13 residues.

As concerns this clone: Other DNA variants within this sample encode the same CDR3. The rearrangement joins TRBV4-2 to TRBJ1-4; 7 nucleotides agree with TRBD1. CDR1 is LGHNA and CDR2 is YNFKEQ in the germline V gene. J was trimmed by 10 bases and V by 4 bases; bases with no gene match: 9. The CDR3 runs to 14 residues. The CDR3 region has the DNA TGTGCCAGCAGCCTCCCGGGACAGTGGGGAAAACTGTTTTTT. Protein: CASSLPGQWGKLFF.

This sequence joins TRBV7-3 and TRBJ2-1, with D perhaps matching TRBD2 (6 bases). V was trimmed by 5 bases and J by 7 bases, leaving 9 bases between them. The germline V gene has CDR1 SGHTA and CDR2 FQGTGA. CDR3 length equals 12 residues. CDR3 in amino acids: CASSVSGNEQFF. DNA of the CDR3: TGTGCCAGCAGCGTTAGCGGAAATGAGCAGTTCTTC.

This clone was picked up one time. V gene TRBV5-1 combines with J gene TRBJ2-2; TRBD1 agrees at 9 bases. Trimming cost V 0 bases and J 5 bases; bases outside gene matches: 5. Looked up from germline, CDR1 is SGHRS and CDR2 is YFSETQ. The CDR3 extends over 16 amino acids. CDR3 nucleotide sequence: TGCGCCAGCAGCTTGGCAGGGACAGGGATAACCGGGGAGCTGTTTTTT. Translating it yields CASSLAGTGITGELFF.

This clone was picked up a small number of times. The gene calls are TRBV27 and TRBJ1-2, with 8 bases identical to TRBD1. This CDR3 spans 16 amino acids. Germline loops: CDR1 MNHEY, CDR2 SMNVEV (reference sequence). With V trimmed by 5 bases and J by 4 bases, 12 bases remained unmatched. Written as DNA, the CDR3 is TGTGCCAGCAGTAAAAGGGAGTCAGGGGGCTCCTATGGCTACACCTTC. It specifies CASSKRESGGSYGYTF.

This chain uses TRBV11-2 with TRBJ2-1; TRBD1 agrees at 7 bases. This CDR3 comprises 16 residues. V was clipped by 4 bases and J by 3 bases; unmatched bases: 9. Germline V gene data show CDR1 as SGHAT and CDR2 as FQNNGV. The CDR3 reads CASSSPRDSIYNEQFF. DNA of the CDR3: TGTGCCAGCAGCTCCCCCCGGGACAGCATCTACAATGAGCAGTTCTTC.

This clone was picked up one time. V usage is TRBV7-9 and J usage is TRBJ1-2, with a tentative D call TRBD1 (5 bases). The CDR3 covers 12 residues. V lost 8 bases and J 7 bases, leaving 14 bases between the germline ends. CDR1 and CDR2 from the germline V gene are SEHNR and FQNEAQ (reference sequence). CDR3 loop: CASPKGFGGYTF. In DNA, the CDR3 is TGTGCCAGCCCTAAGGGGTTCGGTGGCTACACCTTC.

This CDR3 is CASSLVSGVYNEQFF. CDR3 nucleotide sequence: TGTGCCAGCAGCTTAGTTAGCGGGGTCTACAATGAGCAGTTCTTC. This sequence joins TRBV7-8 and TRBJ2-1; the match to TRBD2 covers 8 bases. The V segment lost 1 base and the J segment 3 bases; nucleotides outside the gene matches: 2. CDR3 length: 15 amino acids. CDR1 is SGHVS and CDR2 is FQNEAQ in the germline V gene.

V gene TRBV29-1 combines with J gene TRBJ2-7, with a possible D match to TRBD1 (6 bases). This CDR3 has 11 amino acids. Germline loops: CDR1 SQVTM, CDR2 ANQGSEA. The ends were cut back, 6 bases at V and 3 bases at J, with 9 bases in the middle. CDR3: CSVVRGYEQYF. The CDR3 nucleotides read TGCAGCGTGGTCAGGGGCTACGAGCAGTACTTC.

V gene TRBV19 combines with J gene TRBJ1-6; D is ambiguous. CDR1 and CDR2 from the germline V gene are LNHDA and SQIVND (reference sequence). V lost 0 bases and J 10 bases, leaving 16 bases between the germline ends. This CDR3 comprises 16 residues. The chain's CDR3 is CASSIDPTAGGSPLHF. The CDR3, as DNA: TGTGCCAGTAGTATAGATCCGACCGCCGGCGGGTCACCCCTCCACTTT.

CDR3 nucleotides: TGTGCCAGCTCACCACTGACAGGGAGTACTGAAGCTTTCTTT. As protein: CASSPLTGSTEAFF. The genes are TRBV18 and TRBJ1-1; the match to TRBD1 covers 7 bases. The CDR3 loop spans 14 amino acids. CDR1 and CDR2 (germline): KGHSH, LQKENI. The junction had 4 bases not matched to a gene; V was cut back by 1 base and J by 5 bases.

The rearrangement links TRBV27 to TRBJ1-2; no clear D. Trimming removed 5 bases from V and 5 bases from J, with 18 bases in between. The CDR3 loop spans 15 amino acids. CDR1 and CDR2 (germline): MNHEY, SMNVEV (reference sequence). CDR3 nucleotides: TGTGCCAGCAGTAATCTCCCGGCAGGCCGATATGGCTACACCTTC. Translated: CASSNLPAGRYGYTF.

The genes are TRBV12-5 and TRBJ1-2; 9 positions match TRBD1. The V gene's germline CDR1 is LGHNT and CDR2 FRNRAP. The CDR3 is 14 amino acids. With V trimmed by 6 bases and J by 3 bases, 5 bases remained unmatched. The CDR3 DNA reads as TGTGCTAGTGGAACCTGGGACAGGGACTATGGCTACACCTTC. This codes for CASGTWDRDYGYTF.

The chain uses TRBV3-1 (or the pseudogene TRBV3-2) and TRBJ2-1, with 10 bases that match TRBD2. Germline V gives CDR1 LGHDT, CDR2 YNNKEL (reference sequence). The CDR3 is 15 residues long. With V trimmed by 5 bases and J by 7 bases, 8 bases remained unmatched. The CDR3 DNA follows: TGTGCCAGCAGCATAAACCTAGCGGGGGTAAATGAGCAGTTCTTC. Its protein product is CASSINLAGVNEQFF.

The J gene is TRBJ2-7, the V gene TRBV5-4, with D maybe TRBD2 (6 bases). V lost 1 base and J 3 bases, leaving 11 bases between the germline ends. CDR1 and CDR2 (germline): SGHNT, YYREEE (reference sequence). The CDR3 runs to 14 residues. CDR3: CASSLSASVYEQYF. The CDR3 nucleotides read TGTGCCAGCAGCTTGTCGGCTAGCGTCTACGAGCAGTACTTC. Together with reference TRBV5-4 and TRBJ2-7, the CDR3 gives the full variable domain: ETGVTQSPTHLIKTRGQQVTLRCSSQSGHNTVSWYQQALGQGPQFIFQYYREEENGRGNFPPRFSGLQFPNYSSELNVNALELDDSALYLCASSLSASVYEQYFGPGTRLTVT.

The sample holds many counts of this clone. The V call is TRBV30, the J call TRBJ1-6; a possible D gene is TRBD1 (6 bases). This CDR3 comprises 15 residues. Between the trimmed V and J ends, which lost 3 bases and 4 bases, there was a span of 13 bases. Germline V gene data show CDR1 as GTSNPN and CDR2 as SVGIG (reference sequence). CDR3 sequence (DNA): TGTGCCTGGAGCACCCGAGGACAGTATAATTCACCCCTCCACTTT. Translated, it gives CAWSTRGQYNSPLHF.

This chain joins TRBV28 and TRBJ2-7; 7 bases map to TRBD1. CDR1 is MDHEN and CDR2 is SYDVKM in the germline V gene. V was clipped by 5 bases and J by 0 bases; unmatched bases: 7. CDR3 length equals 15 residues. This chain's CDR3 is CASSTQGVSSYEQYF. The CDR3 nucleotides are TGTGCCAGCAGTACCCAGGGGGTTAGCTCCTACGAGCAGTACTTC.

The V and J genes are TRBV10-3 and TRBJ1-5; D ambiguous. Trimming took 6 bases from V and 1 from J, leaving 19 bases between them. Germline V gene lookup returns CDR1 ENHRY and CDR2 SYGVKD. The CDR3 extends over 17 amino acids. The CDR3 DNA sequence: TGTGCCATCAGATCTTTGCCAGGTCAGGCGAGCAATCAGCCCCAGCATTTT. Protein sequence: CAIRSLPGQASNQPQHF.

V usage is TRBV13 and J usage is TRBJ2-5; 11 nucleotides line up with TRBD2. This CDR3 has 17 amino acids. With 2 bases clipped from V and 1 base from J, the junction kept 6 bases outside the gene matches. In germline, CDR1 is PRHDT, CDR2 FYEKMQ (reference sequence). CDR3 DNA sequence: TGTGCCAGCAGCTTATTACTAGCGGGAGTGGGCCAAGAGACCCAGTACTTC. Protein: CASSLLLAGVGQETQYF.

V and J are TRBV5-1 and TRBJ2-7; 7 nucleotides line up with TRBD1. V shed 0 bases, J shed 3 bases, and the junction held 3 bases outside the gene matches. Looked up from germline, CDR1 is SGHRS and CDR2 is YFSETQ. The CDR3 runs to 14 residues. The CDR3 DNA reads TGCGCCAGCAGCTTGGGTGCAGGGGGCTACGAGCAGTACTTC. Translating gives CASSLGAGGYEQYF.

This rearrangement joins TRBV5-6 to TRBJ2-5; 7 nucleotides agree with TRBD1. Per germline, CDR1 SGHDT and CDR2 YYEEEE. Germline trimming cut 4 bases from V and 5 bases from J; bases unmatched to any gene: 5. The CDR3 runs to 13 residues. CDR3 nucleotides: TGTGCCAGCAGCGACAGGGTCAGGGAGACCCAGTACTTC. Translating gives CASSDRVRETQYF.

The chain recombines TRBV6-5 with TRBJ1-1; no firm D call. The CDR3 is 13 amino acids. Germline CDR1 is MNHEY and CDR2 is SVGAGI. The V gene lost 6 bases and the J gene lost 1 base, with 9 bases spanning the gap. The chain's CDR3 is CASRQKSNTEAFF. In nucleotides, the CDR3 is TGTGCCAGCAGACAGAAATCGAACACTGAAGCTTTCTTT.

CDR3 coding DNA: TGTGCCAGTGGCTGGGCCACAGGGGATCATCAGCCCCAGCATTTT. It is translated as CASGWATGDHQPQHF. The chain carries TRBV19 and TRBJ1-5; 7 nucleotides agree with TRBD1. The CDR3 covers 15 residues. From germline, CDR1 is LNHDA and CDR2 SQIVND (reference sequence). V was clipped by 8 bases and J by 5 bases; unmatched bases: 12. Full variable domain (outside the CDR3, taken from reference TRBV19 and TRBJ1-5): DGGITQSPKYLFRKEGQNVTLSCEQNLNHDAMYWYRQDPGQGLRLIYYSQIVNDFQKGDIAEGYSVSREKKESFPLTVTSAQKNPTAFYLCASGWATGDHQPQHFGDGTRLSIL.

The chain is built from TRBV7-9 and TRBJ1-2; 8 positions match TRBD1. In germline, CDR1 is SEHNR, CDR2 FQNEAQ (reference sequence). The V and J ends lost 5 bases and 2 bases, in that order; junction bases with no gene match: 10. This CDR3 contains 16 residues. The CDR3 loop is CASSTLSGQGNYGYTF. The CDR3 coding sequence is TGTGCCAGCAGCACACTTTCAGGACAGGGAAACTATGGCTACACCTTC.

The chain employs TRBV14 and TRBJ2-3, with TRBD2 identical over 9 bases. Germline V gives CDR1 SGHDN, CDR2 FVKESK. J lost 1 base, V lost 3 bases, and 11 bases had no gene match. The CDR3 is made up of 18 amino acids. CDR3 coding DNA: TGTGCCAGCAGCCAGCGGCTAGCGGGGCCTCGGGGCACAGATACGCAGTATTTT. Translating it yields CASSQRLAGPRGTDTQYF.

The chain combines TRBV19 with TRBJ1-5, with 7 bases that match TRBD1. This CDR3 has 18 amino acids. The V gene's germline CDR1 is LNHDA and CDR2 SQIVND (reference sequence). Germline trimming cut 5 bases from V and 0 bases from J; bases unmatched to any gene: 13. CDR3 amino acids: CASSSSSGTVYSNQPQHF. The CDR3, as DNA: TGTGCCAGTAGTTCTTCCTCCGGGACAGTGTATAGCAATCAGCCCCAGCATTTT.

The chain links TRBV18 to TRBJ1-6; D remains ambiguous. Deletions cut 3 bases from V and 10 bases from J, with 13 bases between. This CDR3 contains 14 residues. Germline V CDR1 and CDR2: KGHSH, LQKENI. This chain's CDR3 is CASSPGGADSPLHF. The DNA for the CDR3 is TGTGCCAGCTCACCGGGAGGTGCAGACTCACCCCTCCACTTT. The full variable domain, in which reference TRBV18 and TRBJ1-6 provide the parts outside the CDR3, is NAGVMQNPRHLVRRRGQEARLRCSPMKGHSHVYWYRQLPEEGLKFMVYLQKENIIDESGMPKERFSAEFPKEGPSILRIQQVVRGDSAAYFCASSPGGADSPLHFGNGTRLTVT.

CDR3 in amino acids: CASSVALSGGAQETQYF. As DNA, the CDR3 is TGTGCCAGCAGCGTAGCCCTCAGCGGGGGGGCCCAAGAGACCCAGTACTTC. This chain joins TRBV9 and TRBJ2-5, with 10 bases that match TRBD2. CDR3 length: 17 amino acids. Germline CDR1 and CDR2: SGDLS and YYNGEE. V shed 0 bases and J 1 base; nucleotides not matched to a gene: 6.

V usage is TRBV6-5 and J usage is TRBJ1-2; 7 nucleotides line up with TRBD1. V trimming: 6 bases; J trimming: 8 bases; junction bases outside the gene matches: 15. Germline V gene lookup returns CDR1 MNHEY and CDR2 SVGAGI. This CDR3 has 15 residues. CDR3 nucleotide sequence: TGTGCCAGCAGCCTAAGGCAGGGGGTGACTAGGGGCTACACCTTC. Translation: CASSLRQGVTRGYTF.